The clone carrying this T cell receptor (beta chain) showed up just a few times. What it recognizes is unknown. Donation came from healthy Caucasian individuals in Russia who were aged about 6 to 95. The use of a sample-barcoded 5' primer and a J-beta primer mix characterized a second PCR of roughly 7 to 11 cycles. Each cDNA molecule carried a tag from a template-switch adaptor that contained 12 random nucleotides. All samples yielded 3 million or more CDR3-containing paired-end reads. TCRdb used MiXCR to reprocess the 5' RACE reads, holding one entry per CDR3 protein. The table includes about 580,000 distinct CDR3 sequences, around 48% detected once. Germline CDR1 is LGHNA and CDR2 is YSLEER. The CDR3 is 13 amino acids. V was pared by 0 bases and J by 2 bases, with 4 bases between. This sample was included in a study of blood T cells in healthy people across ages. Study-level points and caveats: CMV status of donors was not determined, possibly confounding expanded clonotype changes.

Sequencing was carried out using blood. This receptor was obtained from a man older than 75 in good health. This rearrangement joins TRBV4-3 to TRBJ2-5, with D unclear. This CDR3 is CASSQELQETQYF. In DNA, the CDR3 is TGCGCCAGCAGCCAAGAGCTTCAAGAGACCCAGTACTTC.